Shown below are 32 T cell receptor beta chains from a single sample sequenced in a study of T cell responses to AZD1222 COVID-19 vaccine. Method: immunoSEQ multiplex PCR; TCRdb's copy keeps in-frame clones and lacks some. The top ten hold roughly 1.8% of the sample, which has approximately 200,000 clones, approximately 94% seen once. Sequenced here: peripheral blood, sampled 28 days after the second dose of the MenACWY control vaccine. Every receptor here comes from an adult who received the MenACWY meningococcal vaccine as a control.

The rearrangement links TRBV11-1 to TRBJ2-2; D is unresolved. Germline V gene data show CDR1 as SGHAT and CDR2 as FQDESV (reference sequence). V lost 1 base to trimming and J lost 5 bases, with 14 bases between them. CDR3 size: 16 residues. The CDR3 region has the DNA TGTGCCAGCAGCTTAGTGCTTAATGGGGTAACCGGGGAGCTGTTTTTT. Amino acid sequence: CASSLVLNGVTGELFF.

The rearrangement links TRBV6-5 to TRBJ1-1, with D possibly being TRBD1 (5 bases). CDR1 MNHEY and CDR2 SVGAGI come from the germline V gene. Trimming shortened V by 7 bases and J by 4 bases, and 16 bases separated the two germline ends. The CDR3 covers 14 residues. The CDR3: CASTSRQLVTEAFF. The DNA of the CDR3 is TGTGCCAGCACCTCTCGACAGCTGGTCACTGAAGCTTTCTTT.

The J gene is TRBJ1-2, the V gene TRBV10-3; possible D gene TRBD1, 5 bases. The V and J ends lost 0 bases and 8 bases respectively, with 19 bases between them. The CDR3 is 16 residues long. Germline values: CDR1 ENHRY, CDR2 SYGVKD. The CDR3 bases are TGTGCCATCAGTGAGTCGTCCCGACAGCCCGTGGGGGGCTACACCTTC. Residues: CAISESSRQPVGGYTF.

The rearrangement uses TRBV2 and TRBJ1-4, with TRBD1 matching over 9 bases. This CDR3 contains 16 residues. Germline V gene sequence: CDR1 SNHLY, CDR2 FYNNEI. The trim removed 7 bases at V and 3 bases at J, leaving 9 bases unmatched. CDR3 sequence reads: CASIWRGQGSNEKLFF. Written as DNA, the CDR3 is TGTGCCAGCATCTGGAGGGGACAGGGCTCTAATGAAAAACTGTTTTTT.

The V call is TRBV7-9, the J call TRBJ1-5; D is uncertain. Germline V gives CDR1 SEHNR, CDR2 FQNEAQ (reference sequence). V dropped 4 bases and J dropped 3 bases, with 7 bases sitting between them. This CDR3 spans 13 amino acids. The DNA of the CDR3 is TGTGCCAGCAGCTCGGACTCCAATCAGCCCCAGCATTTT. Residues: CASSSDSNQPQHF.

The count of this clone is one. The chain couples TRBV6-2 or TRBV6-3 to TRBJ1-5; D not resolved. V lost 2 bases and J lost 0, with 11 bases in between. CDR3 length: 16 amino acids. Germline V gene lookup returns CDR1 MNHEY and CDR2 SVGEGT. DNA for the CDR3: TGTGCCAGCAGTTACGCTCCACCCTATAGCAATCAGCCCCAGCATTTT. Translating it yields CASSYAPPYSNQPQHF.

This clone has a single count. The chain joins TRBV7-2 to TRBJ1-5, with 8 bases fitting TRBD1. V trimming: 4 bases; J trimming: 4 bases; junction bases outside the gene matches: 12. The CDR3 length is 17 residues. The germline V gene has CDR1 SGHTA and CDR2 FQGNSA. The CDR3 DNA sequence: TGTGCCAGCAGCTGGGGGGATTCAGGGGGCGCAAATCAGCCCCAGCATTTT. This encodes CASSWGDSGGANQPQHF.

The V call is TRBV11-3, the J call TRBJ2-7, with TRBD2 as a possible D gene (5 bases). The V end was cut by 4 bases, the J end by 0 bases, with 16 bases between. Germline values: CDR1 SGHNT, CDR2 YENEEA. The CDR3 totals 16 residues. The CDR3 DNA sequence: TGTGCCAGCAGCTCAGCTGAGAGGGCAAGCTCCTACGAGCAGTACTTC. Amino acids: CASSSAERASSYEQYF.

The J gene is TRBJ1-1, the V gene TRBV28; 9 bases fit TRBD1. V trimming: 3 bases; J trimming: 5 bases; junction bases outside the gene matches: 4. The germline V gene has CDR1 MDHEN and CDR2 SYDVKM. The CDR3 is 14 amino acids. CDR3 in DNA: TGTGCCAGCAGTTTGGGACAGGGAAGAACTGAAGCTTTCTTT. This sequence encodes CASSLGQGRTEAFF. The full variable domain, rest sourced from reference TRBV28 and TRBJ1-1, is DVKVTQSSRYLVKRTGEKVFLECVQDMDHENMFWYRQDPGLGLRLIYFSYDVKMKEKGDIPEGYSVSREKKERFSLILESASTNQTSMYLCASSLGQGRTEAFFGQGTRLTVV.

J is TRBJ2-2 and V is TRBV5-5; maybe TRBD2 (6 bases). The CDR3 is made up of 15 amino acids. V lost 4 bases to trimming and J lost 1 base, with 11 bases between them. Germline values: CDR1 SGHKS, CDR2 YYEKEE (reference sequence). Written as DNA, the CDR3 is TGTGCCAGCAGCAAAAGGGGAGGGAACACCGGGGAGCTGTTTTTT. Translation: CASSKRGGNTGELFF.

The chain has TRBV5-6 and TRBJ2-7, with TRBD1 matching over 8 bases. CDR3 length: 14 residues. V lost 2 bases and J lost 5; bases outside the gene matches: 6. Germline CDR1 is SGHDT and CDR2 is YYEEEE. CDR3 in DNA: TGTGCCAGCAGCTTAAGCAGGGGGCGGGACGAGCAGTACTTC. It yields the protein CASSLSRGRDEQYF.

The V gene is TRBV6-5, the J gene TRBJ1-1, with D unclear. The germline gives CDR1 MNHEY, CDR2 SVGAGI. Trimming took off 8 bases at V and 0 bases at J, with 16 bases between the two ends. The CDR3 consists of 15 residues. CDR3 DNA sequence: TGTGCCAGCGCTCGAGCGGCGAGGATGAACACTGAAGCTTTCTTT. Amino acids: CASARAARMNTEAFF.

The chain carries TRBV6-5 and TRBJ1-1; D gene ambiguous. V was pared by 5 bases and J by 7 bases, with 8 bases between. Germline CDR1 MNHEY, CDR2 SVGAGI. CDR3 length: 11 residues. This CDR3 is CASSIGHEAFF. In DNA form, the CDR3 reads TGTGCCAGCAGTATAGGCCATGAAGCTTTCTTT.

The V and J genes are TRBV5-5 and TRBJ1-2; D not resolved. The CDR3 runs 14 residues. Germline CDR1 and CDR2: SGHKS and YYEKEE (reference sequence). The ends were cut back, 0 bases at V and 0 bases at J, with 6 bases in the middle. The DNA for the CDR3 is TGTGCCAGCAGCTTGGTTTCGACTAACTATGGCTACACCTTC. As protein: CASSLVSTNYGYTF.

The chain recombines TRBV5-1 with TRBJ1-2; D remains ambiguous. This CDR3 has 12 residues. Germline assignment: CDR1 SGHRS and CDR2 YFSETQ. The V gene lost 0 bases and the J gene lost 10 bases, with 10 bases spanning the gap. The CDR3 sequence is CASSLAEGDYTF. CDR3 bases: TGCGCCAGCAGCTTGGCCGAAGGAGACTACACCTTC.

This rearrangement joins TRBV5-8 to TRBJ2-5, with D tentatively TRBD1 (5 bases). This CDR3 comprises 11 residues. V was cut by 6 bases and J by 5 bases, with 8 bases left in between. CDR1 is SGHTS, CDR2 YDEGEE, per germline. The CDR3 DNA follows: TGTGCCAGCACAGGGTATGAGACCCAGTACTTC. As protein: CASTGYETQYF.

In DNA form, the CDR3 reads TGTGCCAGCAGCTTTACAGGGGGTTTGAACACTGAAGCTTTCTTT. It is translated as CASSFTGGLNTEAFF. V gene TRBV7-2 combines with J gene TRBJ1-1; TRBD1 aligns across 8 bases. CDR3 length: 15 amino acids. Germline values: CDR1 SGHTA, CDR2 FQGNSA. V was pared by 3 bases and J by 0 bases, with 3 bases of the junction left unmatched.

The V call is TRBV24-1, the J call TRBJ1-2; TRBD1 is a possible D gene (5 bases). V lost 3 bases and J 6 bases, leaving 10 bases between the germline ends. This CDR3 is 13 amino acids long. From germline, CDR1 is KGHDR and CDR2 SFDVKD. CDR3 in amino acids: CATSDGTLHGYTF. DNA of the CDR3: TGTGCCACCAGTGATGGGACTCTCCATGGCTACACCTTC.

The rearrangement joins TRBV4-3 to TRBJ2-3, with 13 bases aligning to TRBD2. The length of the CDR3 is 15 residues. V lost 4 bases and J lost 8; bases outside the gene matches: 6. In germline, CDR1 is LGHNA, CDR2 YSLEER. The CDR3 sequence is CASSRGTSGEGTQYF. CDR3 DNA sequence: TGCGCCAGCAGCCGAGGGACTAGCGGGGAGGGTACGCAGTATTTT.

This CDR3 reads CASSLGQGSGNTIYF. The CDR3 coding sequence is TGTGCCAGCAGTTTGGGACAGGGCTCTGGAAACACCATATATTTT. The genes are TRBV27 and TRBJ1-3, with 9 nucleotides matching TRBD1. The V segment lost 3 bases and the J segment 0 bases; nucleotides outside the gene matches: 0. This CDR3 is built from 15 residues. CDR1 and CDR2 from the germline V gene are MNHEY and SMNVEV (reference sequence).

The chain carries TRBV9 and TRBJ1-1; D is uncertain. V lost 0 bases and J 6 bases, leaving 9 bases between the germline ends. This CDR3 is built from 13 residues. CDR1 and CDR2 (germline): SGDLS, YYNGEE. The CDR3 nucleotides read TGTGCCAGCAGCGTAGATGACGGGCCTGAAGCTTTCTTT. Translated: CASSVDDGPEAFF.

The chain combines TRBV7-8 with TRBJ1-3, with D hard to call. Deletions cut 1 base from V and 0 bases from J, with 7 bases between. Germline V gene sequence: CDR1 SGHVS, CDR2 FQNEAQ. CDR3 length equals 15 residues. The CDR3 reads CASSLGARSGNTIYF. In DNA, the CDR3 is TGTGCCAGCAGCTTAGGGGCTCGCTCTGGAAACACCATATATTTT.

The chain employs TRBV2 and TRBJ2-7; no definite D call. The CDR3 covers 13 residues. CDR1 is SNHLY and CDR2 is FYNNEI in the germline V gene. Trimming removed 7 bases from V and 2 bases from J, with 12 bases in between. CDR3 in DNA: TGTGCCAGCACTTGGGCAGAGACCTACGAGCAGTACTTC. This encodes CASTWAETYEQYF. Together with reference TRBV2 and TRBJ2-7, the CDR3 gives the full variable domain: EPEVTQTPSHQVTQMGQEVILRCVPISNHLYFYWYRQILGQKVEFLVSFYNNEISEKSEIFDDQFSVERPDGSNFTLKIRSTKLEDSAMYFCASTWAETYEQYFGPGTRLTVT.

The rearrangement joins TRBV14 to TRBJ2-5, with 9 bases identical to TRBD2. V lost 4 bases and J lost 4; bases outside the gene matches: 4. Germline V gene lookup returns CDR1 SGHDN and CDR2 FVKESK. The CDR3 runs to 14 residues. The CDR3 sequence is CASSPGTSRETQYF. As DNA, the CDR3 is TGTGCCAGCAGCCCCGGGACTAGCCGAGAGACCCAGTACTTC.

This clone was counted a single time. The rearrangement uses TRBV21-1 and TRBJ2-7; TRBD1 is taken as the D call from the table, unchecked against the DNA. TRBV21-1 is noted as a pseudogene. This CDR3 is built from 16 residues. The CDR3 DNA follows: TGTGCCAGCAGCAAAGGGTCACAGCCTCACCCCTACGAGCAGTACTTC. It translates to CASSKGSQPHPYEQYF.

J is TRBJ1-2 and V is TRBV13; unclear D gene. V shed 5 bases and J shed 2 bases, with 9 bases lying between them. Germline V lookup: CDR1 PRHDT, CDR2 FYEKMQ (reference sequence). The CDR3 runs 13 residues. The CDR3 loop is CASSSRENYGYTF. CDR3 DNA sequence: TGTGCCAGCAGCAGCCGGGAGAACTATGGCTACACCTTC. The variable domain in full, completed from reference TRBV13 and TRBJ1-2, reads AAGVIQSPRHLIKEKRETATLKCYPIPRHDTVYWYQQGPGQDPQFLISFYEKMQSDKGSIPDRFSAQQFSDYHSELNMSSLELGDSALYFCASSSRENYGYTFGSGTRLTVV.

This clone has only one observation. This rearrangement joins TRBV19 to TRBJ1-1, with TRBD1 as a possible D gene (6 bases). Trimming took off 7 bases at V and 1 base at J, with 16 bases between the two ends. In germline, CDR1 is LNHDA, CDR2 SQIVND (reference sequence). CDR3 size: 15 residues. The CDR3 here is CASKGRTEKNTEAFF. The CDR3, as DNA: TGTGCCAGTAAGGGCAGGACAGAGAAGAACACTGAAGCTTTCTTT.

The sample holds one count of this clone. The V gene is TRBV25-1, the J gene TRBJ1-2; 9 bases match TRBD1. CDR1 is MGHDK, CDR2 SYGVNS, per germline. V dropped 5 bases and J dropped 8; count of bases not matched to a gene: 9. CDR3 length equals 14 residues. The CDR3, as DNA: TGTGCCAGCAGTAGACCGGGACAGGGTTACGGCTACACCTTC. Translation gives CASSRPGQGYGYTF.

The chain carries TRBV30 and TRBJ2-2; D unresolved. The CDR3 length is 13 residues. Between the trimmed V and J ends, which lost 0 bases and 2 bases, there was a span of 4 bases. Germline V lookup: CDR1 GTSNPN, CDR2 SVGIG (reference sequence). CDR3 loop: CAWSVLNTGELFF. The CDR3 nucleotides are TGTGCCTGGAGTGTACTCAACACCGGGGAGCTGTTTTTT.

This chain's CDR3 is CASSPEIVYNEQFF. For the CDR3, the DNA is TGTGCCAGCAGTCCCGAAATTGTCTACAATGAGCAGTTCTTC. This chain links TRBV27 with TRBJ2-1; D call uncertain. CDR1 is MNHEY and CDR2 is SMNVEV in the germline V gene (reference sequence). V was clipped by 5 bases and J by 3 bases, with 11 bases between them. The CDR3 runs 14 residues.

CDR3 amino acids: CASSQGGTANTGELFF. Here the CDR3 DNA reads TGTGCCAGCAGCCAGGGAGGGACAGCGAACACCGGGGAGCTGTTTTTT. The genes are TRBV3-1 (or the pseudogene TRBV3-2) and TRBJ2-2; D may be TRBD1 or TRBD2 (7 bases each). The CDR3 extends over 16 amino acids. CDR1 and CDR2 (germline): LGHDT, YNNKEL (reference sequence). V shed 3 bases and J shed 0 bases, with 11 bases lying between them.

This sequence joins TRBV25-1 and TRBJ1-5, with 10 nucleotides matching TRBD1. CDR1 and CDR2 from the germline V gene are MGHDK and SYGVNS. The trim removed 6 bases at V and 4 bases at J, leaving 0 bases unmatched. The CDR3 sequence is 13 residues long. CDR3 DNA: TGTGCCAGCAGGGGACAGGGGAATCAGCCCCAGCATTTT. Its protein product is CASRGQGNQPQHF.